This T cell receptor (beta chain) was recovered during a study of blood T cell repertoires in COVID-19. Overall study context: T cells, B-cell-depleted T cells, or PBMCs supplied cDNA or gDNA.

Clones were sequenced by immunoSEQ multiplex PCR, and TCRdb holds only the in-frame ones, with some missing. This table holds some 49,000 clones, 81% found once. Seattle enrolled patients during active infection and tracked them longitudinally. Trimming left V 1 base short and J 2 bases short, with 17 bases between. This CDR3 has 17 residues. This clone was observed a handful of times. The sequenced sample consisted of peripheral blood. This clonotype originated in a woman over 75 with COVID-19, enrolled during active disease. The rearrangement joins TRBV23-1 to TRBJ2-5, with TRBD1 as a possible D gene (5 bases). TRBV23-1 is marked as an open reading frame, function uncertain. The CDR3 DNA sequence: TGCGCCAGCAGTCAATACGAGCAGGGTAGGGCACAAGAGACCCAGTACTTC. It is translated as CASSQYEQGRAQETQYF.